This is a list of T cell receptor beta chains from one sample in a study of blood T cell repertoires in COVID-19. Only in-frame clones appear in the TCRdb table, and some are missing; sequencing was by immunoSEQ multiplex PCR. Of some 69,000 clones listed, roughly 82% are singletons. Sequencing input: peripheral blood. These receptors all stem from a woman aged 55-69 years with acute or convalescent COVID-19. Each CDR3 is given with its conserved first and last residue. The order of the fields is V gene, D gene, J gene, clone size, CDR3 protein, CDR3 DNA. D genes are given only for firm matches. Only part of the rows carry a size: once, few, many, or a class if the clone is expanded.

V: TRBV6-5; D: .; J: TRBJ1-2; size: .; CDR3: CASNIQNNADYTF; DNA: TGTGCCAGCAACATACAGAACAATGCTGACTACACCTTC
V: TRBV25-1; D: .; J: TRBJ2-6; size: .; CDR3: CASSESGSGANVLTF; DNA: TGTGCCAGCAGTGAATCCGGCTCTGGGGCCAACGTCCTGACTTTC
V: TRBV14; D: .; J: TRBJ1-1; size: .; CDR3: CASSQDGAGATEAFF; DNA: TGTGCCAGCAGCCAAGACGGAGCAGGGGCCACTGAAGCTTTCTTT
V: TRBV6-1; D: .; J: TRBJ1-1; size: .; CDR3: CASSEIGRDTEAFF; DNA: TGTGCCAGCAGTGAAATCGGGAGAGACACTGAAGCTTTCTTT
V: TRBV11-1; D: .; J: TRBJ1-1; size: .; CDR3: CASRGDRWHTEAFF; DNA: TGTGCCAGCAGGGGAGATCGTTGGCACACTGAAGCTTTCTTT
V: TRBV2; D: TRBD1; J: TRBJ1-1; size: .; CDR3: CASTGQMNTEAFF; DNA: TGTGCCAGCACGGGACAGATGAACACTGAAGCTTTCTTT
V: TRBV3-1/TRBV3-2; D: .; J: TRBJ2-2; size: .; CDR3: CASSQNLPGSTGELFF; DNA: TGTGCCAGCAGCCAAAATCTTCCAGGATCCACCGGGGAGCTGTTTTTT
V: TRBV3-1/TRBV3-2; D: TRBD1; J: TRBJ2-7; size: few; CDR3: CASSQKGGHHEQYF; DNA: TGTGCCAGCAGCCAAAAAGGGGGCCACCACGAGCAGTACTTC
V: TRBV20-1; D: TRBD1; J: TRBJ1-1; size: .; CDR3: CSAREGANTEAFF; DNA: TGCAGTGCTCGTGAGGGGGCGAACACTGAAGCTTTCTTT
V: TRBV27; D: .; J: TRBJ1-3; size: .; CDR3: CASSSISEGNTIYF; DNA: TGTGCCAGCAGTTCCATCTCAGAAGGAAACACCATATATTTT
V: TRBV7-2; D: TRBD2; J: TRBJ2-7; size: .; CDR3: CASSLFISGRGIHEQYF; DNA: TGTGCCAGCAGCTTGTTTATAAGCGGGAGGGGAATTCACGAGCAGTACTTC
V: TRBV2; D: .; J: TRBJ2-7; size: .; CDR3: CASSEGVRGGEQYF; DNA: TGTGCCAGCAGTGAAGGTGTCAGGGGTGGCGAGCAGTACTTC
V: TRBV2; D: .; J: TRBJ1-6; size: once; CDR3: CASSGGRLGSPLHF; DNA: TGTGCCAGCAGTGGAGGGAGGCTAGGTTCACCCCTCCACTTT
V: TRBV4-1; D: .; J: TRBJ1-5; size: .; CDR3: CASSQDEAAGDQPQHF; DNA: TGCGCCAGCAGCCAAGATGAGGCGGCGGGGGATCAGCCCCAGCATTTT
V: TRBV29-1; D: TRBD1; J: TRBJ1-1; size: .; CDR3: CSVAGGQGVWTEAFF; DNA: TGCAGCGTAGCCGGGGGACAGGGGGTATGGACTGAAGCTTTCTTT
V: TRBV5-1; D: .; J: TRBJ2-3; size: .; CDR3: CASSETSDDTQYF; DNA: TGCGCCAGCAGCGAGACTAGTGACGATACGCAGTATTTT
V: TRBV5-1; D: .; J: TRBJ1-1; size: .; CDR3: CASSKTGEGEAFF; DNA: TGCGCCAGCAGTAAGACAGGAGAAGGTGAAGCTTTCTTT
V: TRBV11-2; D: .; J: TRBJ2-1; size: .; CDR3: CASSLAGARVYNEQFF; DNA: TGTGCCAGCAGCTTAGCAGGGGCGAGGGTTTACAATGAGCAGTTCTTC
V: TRBV12-3/TRBV12-4; D: TRBD1; J: TRBJ1-2; size: .; CDR3: CASKQGPNYGYTF; DNA: TGTGCCAGTAAACAGGGGCCAAACTATGGCTACACCTTC
V: TRBV21-1; D: .; J: TRBJ2-4; size: .; CDR3: CASSLNGVAKNIQYF; DNA: TGTGCCAGCAGCCTAAACGGGGTGGCCAAAAACATTCAGTACTTC
V: TRBV5-6; D: TRBD2; J: TRBJ2-3; size: once; CDR3: CASRKGLAGVTDTQYF; DNA: TGTGCCAGCAGGAAGGGACTAGCGGGGGTCACAGATACGCAGTATTTT
V: TRBV15; D: .; J: TRBJ1-4; size: .; CDR3: CATSTDGGRLFF; DNA: TGTGCCACCAGCACGGACGGGGGGAGACTGTTTTTT
V: TRBV30; D: .; J: TRBJ2-7; size: .; CDR3: CAWSVGHGSYEQYF; DNA: TGTGCCTGGAGTGTAGGACATGGATCCTACGAGCAGTACTTC
V: TRBV6-5; D: .; J: TRBJ2-7; size: .; CDR3: CASRGGVTYEQYF; DNA: TGTGCCAGCAGAGGGGGTGTAACGTACGAGCAGTACTTC
V: TRBV4-1; D: TRBD2; J: TRBJ2-7; size: .; CDR3: CASSQGVLAGAYEQYF; DNA: TGCGCCAGCAGCCAGGGGGTCTTAGCGGGAGCCTACGAGCAGTACTTC
V: TRBV7-6; D: TRBD1; J: TRBJ1-1; size: .; CDR3: CASSLGTELTEAFF; DNA: TGTGCCAGCAGCCTAGGGACAGAACTCACTGAAGCTTTCTTT
V: TRBV4-2; D: .; J: TRBJ1-3; size: .; CDR3: CASSQETRGDSGNTIYF; DNA: TGTGCCAGCAGCCAAGAGACCAGGGGCGACTCTGGAAACACCATATATTTT
V: TRBV10-2; D: .; J: TRBJ2-7; size: once; CDR3: CASINLAPPYEQYF; DNA: TGCGCCAGCATCAACCTAGCGCCCCCCTACGAGCAGTACTTC
V: TRBV5-1; D: TRBD2; J: TRBJ2-7; size: few; CDR3: CASSLGAGVSYEQYF; DNA: TGCGCCAGCAGCTTGGGGGCGGGAGTTTCCTACGAGCAGTACTTC
V: TRBV2; D: .; J: TRBJ2-2; size: .; CDR3: CASMASDITGELFF; DNA: TGTGCCAGCATGGCTAGCGATATCACCGGGGAGCTGTTTTTT
V: TRBV2; D: TRBD2; J: TRBJ2-7; size: .; CDR3: CASSEWGPGGISYEQYF; DNA: TGTGCCAGCAGTGAATGGGGTCCGGGAGGTATATCCTACGAGCAGTACTTC
V: TRBV5-8; D: .; J: TRBJ2-7; size: once; CDR3: CASSLFLYGQPYEQYF; DNA: TGTGCCAGCAGCTTGTTTCTTTATGGACAGCCCTACGAGCAGTACTTC
V: TRBV7-3; D: TRBD2; J: TRBJ2-3; size: .; CDR3: CASSSRGGSTDTQYF; DNA: TGTGCCAGCAGCTCCCGGGGGGGCAGCACAGATACGCAGTATTTT
V: TRBV5-1; D: TRBD1; J: TRBJ2-1; size: .; CDR3: CASSSGQGARGEQFF; DNA: TGCGCCAGCAGCTCGGGACAGGGGGCGAGGGGTGAGCAGTTCTTC
V: TRBV15; D: .; J: TRBJ1-2; size: .; CDR3: CATSRDVRKAYGYTF; DNA: TGTGCCACCAGCAGGGATGTCAGGAAGGCCTATGGCTACACCTTC
V: TRBV5-1; D: TRBD1; J: TRBJ1-4; size: .; CDR3: CASSRTGDNEKLFF; DNA: TGCGCCAGCTCCCGGACAGGGGACAATGAAAAACTGTTTTTT
V: TRBV15; D: .; J: TRBJ2-1; size: .; CDR3: CATSRDTFAGEQFF; DNA: TGTGCCACCAGCAGGGACACGTTCGCGGGGGAGCAGTTCTTC
V: TRBV2; D: .; J: TRBJ2-6; size: .; CDR3: CASSRREGAGANVLTF; DNA: TGTGCCAGCAGCCGCCGCGAGGGGGCTGGGGCCAACGTCCTGACTTTC
V: TRBV28; D: .; J: TRBJ2-3; size: .; CDR3: CASSLLGEDSDTQYF; DNA: TGTGCCAGCAGTTTGTTAGGGGAAGACTCAGATACGCAGTATTTT
V: TRBV9; D: .; J: TRBJ2-3; size: .; CDR3: CASSVSSTDTQYF; DNA: TGTGCCAGCAGCGTAAGCAGCACAGATACGCAGTATTTT
V: TRBV10-3; D: .; J: TRBJ1-6; size: .; CDR3: CATRGGESPLHF; DNA: TGTGCCACCCGAGGAGGGGAGTCACCCCTCCACTTT
V: TRBV5-6; D: .; J: TRBJ1-2; size: .; CDR3: CASSLDTLYGYTF; DNA: TGTGCCAGCAGCTTGGACACCCTCTATGGCTACACCTTC
V: TRBV30; D: TRBD1; J: TRBJ1-1; size: .; CDR3: CAWYTGAFGTEAFF; DNA: TGTGCCTGGTATACAGGGGCGTTCGGCACTGAAGCTTTCTTT
V: TRBV2; D: .; J: TRBJ1-6; size: once; CDR3: CASSGWQGAPLHF; DNA: TGTGCCAGCAGTGGTTGGCAGGGTGCACCCCTCCACTTT
V: TRBV19; D: .; J: TRBJ2-7; size: .; CDR3: CASSIGYGYEQYF; DNA: TGTGCCAGTAGTATCGGGTATGGATACGAGCAGTACTTC